The TCR beta chain under discussion was sequenced for a study of identical twins. Overall study results and limits: Zero-insertion analyses might be partly confounded by invariant T cells like MAIT and iNKT.

Each donor was a healthy Caucasian. This clonotype was counted ten times or more. Its specificity is unknown. TCRdb re-analysed the 5' RACE reads in MiXCR, keeping a single row per CDR3 protein. The data show around 250,000 distinct CDR3 sequences, 9.5% to 15% seen once. These data were likewise used in another study, on yellow fever vaccine responses in identical twins.

The sequenced sample was memory (CD45RO+) T cells sorted from blood. The TCR comes from a woman aged 18-29 years in good health.

The CDR3, as DNA: TGTGCCAGCAGTATACCACCGTTACAGGGACTCGAGCAGTACTTC. Its protein product is CASSIPPLQGLEQYF. The J gene is TRBJ2-7, the V gene TRBV2; possibly TRBD1 or TRBD2 for D (6 bases each). The CDR3 runs to 15 residues. CDR1 is SNHLY and CDR2 is FYNNEI in the germline V gene. V lost 5 bases and J 6 bases, leaving 20 bases between the germline ends. Full variable domain (remainder filled in from reference TRBV2 and TRBJ2-7): EPEVTQTPSHQVTQMGQEVILRCVPISNHLYFYWYRQILGQKVEFLVSFYNNEISEKSEIFDDQFSVERPDGSNFTLKIRSTKLEDSAMYFCASSIPPLQGLEQYFGPGTRLTVT.